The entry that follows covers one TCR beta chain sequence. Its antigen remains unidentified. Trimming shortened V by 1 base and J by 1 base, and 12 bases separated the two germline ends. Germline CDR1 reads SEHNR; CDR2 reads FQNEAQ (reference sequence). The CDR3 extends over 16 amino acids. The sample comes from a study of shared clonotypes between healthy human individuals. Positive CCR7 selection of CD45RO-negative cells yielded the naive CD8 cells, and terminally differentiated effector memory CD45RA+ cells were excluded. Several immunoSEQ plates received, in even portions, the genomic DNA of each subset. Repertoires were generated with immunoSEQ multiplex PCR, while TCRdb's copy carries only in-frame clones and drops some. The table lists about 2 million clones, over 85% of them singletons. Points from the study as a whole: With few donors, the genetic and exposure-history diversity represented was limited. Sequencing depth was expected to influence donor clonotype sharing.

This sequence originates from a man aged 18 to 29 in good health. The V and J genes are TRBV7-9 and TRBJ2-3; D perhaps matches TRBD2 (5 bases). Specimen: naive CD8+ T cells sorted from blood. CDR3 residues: CASSLVGWGGTDTQYF. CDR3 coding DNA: TGTGCCAGCAGCTTAGTAGGTTGGGGAGGCACAGATACGCAGTATTTT. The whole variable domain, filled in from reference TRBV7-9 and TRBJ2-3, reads DTGVSQNPRHKITKRGQNVTFRCDPISEHNRLYWYRQTLGQGPEFLTYFQNEAQLEKSRLLSDRFSAERPKGSFSTLEIQRTEQGDSAMYLCASSLVGWGGTDTQYFGPGTRLTVL.